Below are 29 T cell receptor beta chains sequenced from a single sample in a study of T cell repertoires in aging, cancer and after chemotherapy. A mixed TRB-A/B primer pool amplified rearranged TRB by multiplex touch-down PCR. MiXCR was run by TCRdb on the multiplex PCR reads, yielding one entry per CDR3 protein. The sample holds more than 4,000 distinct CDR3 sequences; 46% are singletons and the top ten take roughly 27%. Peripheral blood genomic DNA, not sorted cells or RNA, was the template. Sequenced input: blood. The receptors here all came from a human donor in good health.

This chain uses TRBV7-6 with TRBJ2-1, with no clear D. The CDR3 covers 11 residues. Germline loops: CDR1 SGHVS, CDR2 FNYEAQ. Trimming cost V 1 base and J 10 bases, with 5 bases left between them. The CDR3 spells CASSLDGEQFF. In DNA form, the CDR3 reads TGTGCCAGCAGCTTAGACGGGGAGCAGTTCTTC.

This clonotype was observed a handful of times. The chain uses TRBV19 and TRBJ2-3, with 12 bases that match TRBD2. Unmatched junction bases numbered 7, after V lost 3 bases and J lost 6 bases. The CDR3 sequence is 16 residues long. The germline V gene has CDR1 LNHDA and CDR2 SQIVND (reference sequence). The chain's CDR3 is CASSILAGGSSDTQYF. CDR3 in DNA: TGTGCCAGTAGTATTCTAGCGGGAGGGTCGTCCGATACGCAGTATTTT.

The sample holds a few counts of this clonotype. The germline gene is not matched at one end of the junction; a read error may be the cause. DNA for the CDR3: TGCAGCGCCAACCGACAGGGGGCTAAGTCGAACTTT. Protein sequence: CSANRQGAKSNF. The V and J genes are TRBV29-1 and TRBJ1-1, with 10 bases lining up with TRBD1. From germline, CDR1 is SQVTM and CDR2 ANQGSEA. The CDR3 runs 12 residues.

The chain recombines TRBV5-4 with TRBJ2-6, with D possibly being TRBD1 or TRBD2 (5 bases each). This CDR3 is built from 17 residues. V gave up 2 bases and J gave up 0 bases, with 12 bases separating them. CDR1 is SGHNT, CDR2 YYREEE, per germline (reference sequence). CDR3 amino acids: CASSFGGRSSGANVLTF. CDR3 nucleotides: TGTGCCAGCAGCTTTGGGGGTAGGAGCTCTGGGGCCAACGTCCTGACTTTC.

CDR3 DNA: TGCAGCGTTGGAGTTTTGGGTAGCGGGAGGGACTTAGCCAAAAACATTCAGTACTTC. This codes for CSVGVLGSGRDLAKNIQYF. This chain joins TRBV29-1 and TRBJ2-4, with 11 nucleotides matching TRBD2. This CDR3 has 19 residues. Germline assignment: CDR1 SQVTM and CDR2 ANQGSEA. With V trimmed by 4 bases and J by 0 bases, 14 bases remained unmatched.

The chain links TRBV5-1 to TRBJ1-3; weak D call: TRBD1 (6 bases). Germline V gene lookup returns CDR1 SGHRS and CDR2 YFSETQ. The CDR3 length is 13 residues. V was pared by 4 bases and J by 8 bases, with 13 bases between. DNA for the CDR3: TGCGCCAGCAGCCCGGGACACGGTGACACCATATATTTT. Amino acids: CASSPGHGDTIYF.

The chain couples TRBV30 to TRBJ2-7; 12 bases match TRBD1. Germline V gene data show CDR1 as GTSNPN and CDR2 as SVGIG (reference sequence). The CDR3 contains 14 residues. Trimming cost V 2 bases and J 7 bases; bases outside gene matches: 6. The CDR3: CAWSPGQGAREQYF. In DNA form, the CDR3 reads TGTGCCTGGAGTCCGGGACAGGGGGCGCGAGAGCAGTACTTC.

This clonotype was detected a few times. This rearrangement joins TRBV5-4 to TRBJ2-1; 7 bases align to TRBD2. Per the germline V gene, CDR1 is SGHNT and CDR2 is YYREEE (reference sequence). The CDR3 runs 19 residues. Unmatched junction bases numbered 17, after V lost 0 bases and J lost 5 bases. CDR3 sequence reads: CASSLGGGWGLDGNNEQFF. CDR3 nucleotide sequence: TGTGCCAGCAGCTTGGGGGGGGGATGGGGTCTCGACGGTAACAATGAGCAGTTCTTC.

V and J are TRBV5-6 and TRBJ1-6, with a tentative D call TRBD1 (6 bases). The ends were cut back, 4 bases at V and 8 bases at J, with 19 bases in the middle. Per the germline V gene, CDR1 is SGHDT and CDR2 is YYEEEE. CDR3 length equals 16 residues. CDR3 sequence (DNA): TGTGCCAGCAGCGTTAGGGGGGCGCGGGGAGATTCACCCCTCCACTTT. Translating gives CASSVRGARGDSPLHF.

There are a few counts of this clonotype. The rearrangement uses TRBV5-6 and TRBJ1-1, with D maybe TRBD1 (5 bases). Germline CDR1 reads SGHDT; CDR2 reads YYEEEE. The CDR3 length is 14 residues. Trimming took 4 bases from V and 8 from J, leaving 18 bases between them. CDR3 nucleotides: TGTGCCAGCAGCCGGGGGACCGGAGGGGCCGAAGCTTTCTTT. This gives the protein CASSRGTGGAEAFF.

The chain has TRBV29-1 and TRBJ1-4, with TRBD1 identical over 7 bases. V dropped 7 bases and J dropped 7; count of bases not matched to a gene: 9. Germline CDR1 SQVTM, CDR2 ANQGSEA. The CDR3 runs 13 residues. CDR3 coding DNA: TGCAGCGCCTCAGGGGGGGGCTGTGAAAAACTGTTTTTT. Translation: CSASGGGCEKLFF.

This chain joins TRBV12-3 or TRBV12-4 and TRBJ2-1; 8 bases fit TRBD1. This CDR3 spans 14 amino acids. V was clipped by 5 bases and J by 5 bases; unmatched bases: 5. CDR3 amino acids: CASSTDRADNEQFF. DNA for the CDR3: TGTGCCAGCAGTACGGACAGGGCCGACAATGAGCAGTTCTTC.

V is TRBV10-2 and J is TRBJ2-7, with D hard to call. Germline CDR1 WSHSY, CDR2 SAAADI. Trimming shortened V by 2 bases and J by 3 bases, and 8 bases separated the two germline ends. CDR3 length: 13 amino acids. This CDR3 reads CASSEPAFYEQYF. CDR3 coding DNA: TGCGCCAGCAGTGAGCCGGCCTTCTACGAGCAGTACTTC.

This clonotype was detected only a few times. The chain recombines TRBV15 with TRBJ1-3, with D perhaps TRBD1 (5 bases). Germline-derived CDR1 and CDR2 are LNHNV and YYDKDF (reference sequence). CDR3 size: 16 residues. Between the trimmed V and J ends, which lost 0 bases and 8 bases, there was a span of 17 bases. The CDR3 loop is CATSRDVRGSEDTIYF. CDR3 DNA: TGTGCCACCAGCAGAGATGTAAGGGGAAGTGAAGACACCATATATTTT.

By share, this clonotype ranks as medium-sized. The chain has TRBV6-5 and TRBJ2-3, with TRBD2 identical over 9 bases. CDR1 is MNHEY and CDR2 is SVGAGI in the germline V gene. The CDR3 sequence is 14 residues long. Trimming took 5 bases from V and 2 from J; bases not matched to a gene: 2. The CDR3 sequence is CASSAGGYTDTQYF. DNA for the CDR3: TGTGCCAGCAGTGCGGGGGGGTACACAGATACGCAGTATTTT.

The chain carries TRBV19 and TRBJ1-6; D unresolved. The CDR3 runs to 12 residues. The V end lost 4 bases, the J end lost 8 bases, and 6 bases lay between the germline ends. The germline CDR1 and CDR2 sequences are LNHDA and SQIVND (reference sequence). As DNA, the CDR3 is TGTGCCAGTAGTAGGGCGGATTCACCCCTCCACTTT. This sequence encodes CASSRADSPLHF.

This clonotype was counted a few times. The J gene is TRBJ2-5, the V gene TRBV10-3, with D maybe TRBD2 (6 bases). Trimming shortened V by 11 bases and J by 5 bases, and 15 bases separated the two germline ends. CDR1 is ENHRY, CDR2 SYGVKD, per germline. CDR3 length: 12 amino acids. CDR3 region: CAAGSAMETQYF. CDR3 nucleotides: TGTGCCGCCGGGAGTGCCATGGAGACCCAGTACTTC.

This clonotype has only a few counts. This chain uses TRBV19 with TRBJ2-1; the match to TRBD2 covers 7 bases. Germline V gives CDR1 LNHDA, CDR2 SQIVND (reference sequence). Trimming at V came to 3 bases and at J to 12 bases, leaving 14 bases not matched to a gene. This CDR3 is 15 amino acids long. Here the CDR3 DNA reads TGTGCCAGTAGTATGGGACTCCGGAGGGAGGGAACGCAGTTCTTC. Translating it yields CASSMGLRREGTQFF.

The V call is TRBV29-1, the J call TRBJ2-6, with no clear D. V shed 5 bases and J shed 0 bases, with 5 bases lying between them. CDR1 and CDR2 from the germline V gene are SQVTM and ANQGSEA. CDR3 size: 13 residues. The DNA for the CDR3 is TGCAGCGTTTACGCCTCTGGGGCCAACGTCCTGACTTTC. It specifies CSVYASGANVLTF.

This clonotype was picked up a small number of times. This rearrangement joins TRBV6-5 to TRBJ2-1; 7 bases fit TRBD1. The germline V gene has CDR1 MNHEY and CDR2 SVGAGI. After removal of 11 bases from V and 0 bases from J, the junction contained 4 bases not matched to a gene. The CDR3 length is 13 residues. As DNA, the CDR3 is TGTGCCTCCCGGGACAGCTCCTACAATGAGCAGTTCTTC. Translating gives CASRDSSYNEQFF.

The CDR3 region is CASSLYKGGDGYTF. CDR3 nucleotides: TGTGCCAGCAGCCTATATAAGGGGGGAGATGGCTACACCTTC. The chain is built from TRBV27 and TRBJ1-2, with a tentative D call TRBD1 (6 bases). Per the germline V gene, CDR1 is MNHEY and CDR2 is SMNVEV (reference sequence). The CDR3 totals 14 residues. The V end lost 6 bases, the J end lost 6 bases, and 17 bases lay between the germline ends.

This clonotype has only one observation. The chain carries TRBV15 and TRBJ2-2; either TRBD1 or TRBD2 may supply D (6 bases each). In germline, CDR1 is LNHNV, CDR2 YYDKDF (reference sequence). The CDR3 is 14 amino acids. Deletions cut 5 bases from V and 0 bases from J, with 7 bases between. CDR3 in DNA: TGTGCCACCAGCGGGGGGCCGAACACCGGGGAGCTGTTTTTT. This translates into CATSGGPNTGELFF. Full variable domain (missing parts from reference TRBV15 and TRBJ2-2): DAMVIQNPRYQVTQFGKPVTLSCSQTLNHNVMYWYQQKSSQAPKLLFHYYDKDFNNEADTPDNFQSRRPNTSFCFLDIRSPGLGDTAMYLCATSGGPNTGELFFGEGSRLTVL.

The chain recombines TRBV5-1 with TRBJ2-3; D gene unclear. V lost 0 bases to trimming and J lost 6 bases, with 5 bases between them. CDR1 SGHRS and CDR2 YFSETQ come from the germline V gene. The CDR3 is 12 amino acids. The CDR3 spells CASSLVSDTQYF. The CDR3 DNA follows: TGCGCCAGCAGCTTGGTTTCCGATACGCAGTATTTT.

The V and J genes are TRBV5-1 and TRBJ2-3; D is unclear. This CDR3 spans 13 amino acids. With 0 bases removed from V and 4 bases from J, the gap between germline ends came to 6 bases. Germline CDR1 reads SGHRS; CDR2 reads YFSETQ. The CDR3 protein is CASSLAPADTQYF. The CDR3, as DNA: TGCGCCAGCAGCTTGGCCCCAGCAGATACGCAGTATTTT.

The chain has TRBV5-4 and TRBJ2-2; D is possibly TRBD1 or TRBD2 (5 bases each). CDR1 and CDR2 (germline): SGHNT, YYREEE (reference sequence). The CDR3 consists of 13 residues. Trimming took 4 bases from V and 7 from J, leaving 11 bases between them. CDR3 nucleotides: TGTGCCAGCAGCCACGGGGACGGCGGGGAGCTGTTTTTT. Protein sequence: CASSHGDGGELFF.

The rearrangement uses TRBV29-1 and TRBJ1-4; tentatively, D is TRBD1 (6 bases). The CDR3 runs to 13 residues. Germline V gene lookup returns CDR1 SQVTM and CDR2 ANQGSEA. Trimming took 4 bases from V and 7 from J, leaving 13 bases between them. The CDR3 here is CSVVNRVGEKLFF. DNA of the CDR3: TGCAGCGTTGTGAACAGGGTGGGTGAAAAACTGTTTTTT. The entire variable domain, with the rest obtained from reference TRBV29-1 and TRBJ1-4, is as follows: SAVISQKPSRDICQRGTSLTIQCQVDSQVTMMFWYRQQPGQSLTLIATANQGSEATYESGFVIDKFPISRPNLTFSTLTVSNMSPEDSSIYLCSVVNRVGEKLFFGSGTQLSVL.

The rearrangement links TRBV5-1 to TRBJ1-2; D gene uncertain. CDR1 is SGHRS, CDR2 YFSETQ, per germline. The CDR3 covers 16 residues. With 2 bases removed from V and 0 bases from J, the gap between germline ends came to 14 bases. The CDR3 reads CASSFNSGASNYGYTF. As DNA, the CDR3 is TGCGCCAGCAGCTTTAACAGTGGCGCCTCTAACTATGGCTACACCTTC.

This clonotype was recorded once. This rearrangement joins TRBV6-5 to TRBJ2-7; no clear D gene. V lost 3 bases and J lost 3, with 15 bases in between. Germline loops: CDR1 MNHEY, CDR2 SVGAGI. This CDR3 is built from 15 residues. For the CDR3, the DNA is TGTGCCAGCAGTTATGCCGGTTTCTCAGTCTACGAGCAGTACTTC. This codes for CASSYAGFSVYEQYF.

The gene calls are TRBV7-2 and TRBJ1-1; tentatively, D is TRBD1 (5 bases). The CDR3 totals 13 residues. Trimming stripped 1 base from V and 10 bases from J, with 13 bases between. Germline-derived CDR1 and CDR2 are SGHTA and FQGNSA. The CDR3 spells CASSLVSGRVAFF. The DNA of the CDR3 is TGTGCCAGCAGCTTAGTATCAGGGAGGGTAGCTTTCTTT.